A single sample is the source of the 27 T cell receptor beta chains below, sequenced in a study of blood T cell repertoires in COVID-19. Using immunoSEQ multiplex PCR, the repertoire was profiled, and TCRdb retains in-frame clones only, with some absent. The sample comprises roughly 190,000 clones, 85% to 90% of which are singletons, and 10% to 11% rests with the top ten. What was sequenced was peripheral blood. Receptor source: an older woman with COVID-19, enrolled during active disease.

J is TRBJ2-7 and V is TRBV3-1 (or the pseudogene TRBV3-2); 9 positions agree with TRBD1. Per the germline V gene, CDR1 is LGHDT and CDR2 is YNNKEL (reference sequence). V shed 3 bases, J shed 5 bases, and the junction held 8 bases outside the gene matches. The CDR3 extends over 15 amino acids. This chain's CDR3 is CASSHPGQGSDEQYF. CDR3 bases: TGTGCCAGCAGCCATCCGGGACAGGGATCGGACGAGCAGTACTTC.

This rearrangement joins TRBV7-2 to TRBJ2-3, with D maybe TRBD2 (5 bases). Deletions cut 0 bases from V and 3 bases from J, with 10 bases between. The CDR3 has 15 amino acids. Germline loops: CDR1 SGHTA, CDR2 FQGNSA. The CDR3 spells CASSLARTGTDTQYF. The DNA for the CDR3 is TGTGCCAGCAGCTTAGCCCGGACTGGGACAGATACGCAGTATTTT.

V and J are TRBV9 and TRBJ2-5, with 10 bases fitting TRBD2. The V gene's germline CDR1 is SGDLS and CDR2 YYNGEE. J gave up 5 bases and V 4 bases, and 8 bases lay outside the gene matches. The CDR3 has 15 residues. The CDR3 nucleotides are TGTGCCAGCAGCCCATCCGGGACTAGCGTGGAGACCCAGTACTTC. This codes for CASSPSGTSVETQYF.

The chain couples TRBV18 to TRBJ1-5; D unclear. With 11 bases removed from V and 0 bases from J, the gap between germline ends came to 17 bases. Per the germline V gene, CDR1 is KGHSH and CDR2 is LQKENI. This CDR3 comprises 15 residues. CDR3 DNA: TGTGCCTCGGAGGCTGGGGAATATAGCAATCAGCCCCAGCATTTT. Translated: CASEAGEYSNQPQHF.

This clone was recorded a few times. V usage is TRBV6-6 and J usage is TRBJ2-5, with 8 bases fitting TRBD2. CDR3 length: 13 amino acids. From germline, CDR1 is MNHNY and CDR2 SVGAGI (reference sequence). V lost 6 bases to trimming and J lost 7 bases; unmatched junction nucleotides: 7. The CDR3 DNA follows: TGTGCCAGCAGCCCGACTAGCGTGAGGACCCAGTACTTC. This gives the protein CASSPTSVRTQYF.

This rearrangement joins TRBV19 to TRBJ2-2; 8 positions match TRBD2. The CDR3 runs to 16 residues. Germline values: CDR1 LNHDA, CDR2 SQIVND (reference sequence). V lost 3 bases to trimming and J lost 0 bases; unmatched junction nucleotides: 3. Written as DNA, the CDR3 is TGTGCCAGTAGTATTCCTAGCGGGTCGAACACCGGGGAGCTGTTTTTT. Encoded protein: CASSIPSGSNTGELFF.

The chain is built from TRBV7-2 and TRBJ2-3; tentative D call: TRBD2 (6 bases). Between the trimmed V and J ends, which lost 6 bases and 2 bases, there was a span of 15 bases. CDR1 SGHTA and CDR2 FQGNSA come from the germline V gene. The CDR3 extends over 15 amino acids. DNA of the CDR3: TGTGCCAGCAGTCCTGGGCGGGGTAACACAGATACGCAGTATTTT. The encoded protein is CASSPGRGNTDTQYF.

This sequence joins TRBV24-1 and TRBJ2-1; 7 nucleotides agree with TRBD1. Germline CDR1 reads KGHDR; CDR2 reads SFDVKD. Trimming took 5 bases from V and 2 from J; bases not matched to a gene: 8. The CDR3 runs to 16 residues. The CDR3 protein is CATSGKYRGAYNEQFF. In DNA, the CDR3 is TGTGCCACCAGTGGAAAATACAGGGGAGCCTACAATGAGCAGTTCTTC.

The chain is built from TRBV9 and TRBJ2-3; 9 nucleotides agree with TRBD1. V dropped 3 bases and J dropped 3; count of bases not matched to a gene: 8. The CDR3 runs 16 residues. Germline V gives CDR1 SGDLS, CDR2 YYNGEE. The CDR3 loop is CASSAYRGQRTDTQYF. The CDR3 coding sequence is TGTGCCAGCAGCGCATACAGGGGGCAGAGGACAGATACGCAGTATTTT.

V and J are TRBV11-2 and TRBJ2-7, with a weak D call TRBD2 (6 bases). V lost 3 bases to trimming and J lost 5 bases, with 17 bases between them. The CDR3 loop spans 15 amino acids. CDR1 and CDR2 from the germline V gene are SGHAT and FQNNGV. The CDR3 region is CASSLDYGGTHEQYF. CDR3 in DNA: TGTGCCAGCAGCTTGGACTATGGCGGGACCCACGAGCAGTACTTC.

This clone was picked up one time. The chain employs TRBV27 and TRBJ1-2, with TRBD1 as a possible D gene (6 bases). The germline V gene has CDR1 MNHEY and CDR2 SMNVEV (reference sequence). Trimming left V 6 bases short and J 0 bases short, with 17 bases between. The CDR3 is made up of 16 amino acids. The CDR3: CASSHAGGASNYGYTF. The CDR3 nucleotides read TGTGCCAGCAGCCATGCGGGGGGCGCATCTAACTATGGCTACACCTTC.

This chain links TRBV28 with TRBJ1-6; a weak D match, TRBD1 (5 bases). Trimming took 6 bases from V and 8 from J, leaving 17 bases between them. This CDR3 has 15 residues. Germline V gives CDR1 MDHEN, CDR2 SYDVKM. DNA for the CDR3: TGTGCCAGCAGCTCCTCGGGGGGAGGAGATTCACCCCTCCACTTT. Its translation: CASSSSGGGDSPLHF.

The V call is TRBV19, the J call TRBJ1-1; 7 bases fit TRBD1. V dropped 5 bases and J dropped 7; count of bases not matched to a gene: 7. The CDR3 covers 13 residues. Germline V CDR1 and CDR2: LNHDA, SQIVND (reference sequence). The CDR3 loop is CASSVDRANEAFF. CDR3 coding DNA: TGTGCCAGTAGTGTTGACAGGGCTAATGAAGCTTTCTTT.

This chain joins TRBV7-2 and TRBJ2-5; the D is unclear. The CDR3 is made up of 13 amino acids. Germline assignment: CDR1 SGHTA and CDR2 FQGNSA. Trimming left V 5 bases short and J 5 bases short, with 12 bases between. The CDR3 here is CASSPGPMETQYF. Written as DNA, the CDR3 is TGTGCCAGCAGCCCAGGTCCTATGGAGACCCAGTACTTC.

The CDR3 nucleotides read TGTGCCAGCCACCACCGGGGGGGGACTGGAACCTACGAGCAGTACTTC. Translating gives CASHHRGGTGTYEQYF. The chain combines TRBV7-3 with TRBJ2-7; 8 positions agree with TRBD2. Per the germline V gene, CDR1 is SGHTA and CDR2 is FQGTGA. Trimming at V came to 8 bases and at J to 2 bases, leaving 14 bases not matched to a gene. This CDR3 spans 16 amino acids.

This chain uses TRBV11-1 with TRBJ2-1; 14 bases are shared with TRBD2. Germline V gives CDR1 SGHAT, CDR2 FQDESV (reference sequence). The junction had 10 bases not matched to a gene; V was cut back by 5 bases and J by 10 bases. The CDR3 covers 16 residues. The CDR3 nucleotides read TGTGCCAGCAGCCGACGTCCGGGACTAGCGGGAGAGGAGCAGTTCTTC. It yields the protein CASSRRPGLAGEEQFF. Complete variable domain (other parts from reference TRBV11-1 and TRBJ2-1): EAEVAQSPRYKITEKSQAVAFWCDPISGHATLYWYRQILGQGPELLVQFQDESVVDDSQLPKDRFSAERLKGVDSTLKIQPAELGDSAMYLCASSRRPGLAGEEQFFGPGTRLTVL.

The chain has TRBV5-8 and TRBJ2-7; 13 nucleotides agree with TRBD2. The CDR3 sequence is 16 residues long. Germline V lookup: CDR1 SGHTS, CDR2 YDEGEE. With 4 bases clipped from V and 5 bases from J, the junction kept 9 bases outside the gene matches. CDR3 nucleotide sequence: TGTGCCAGCAGCCCAGAACGGACTAGCGGGAGTAACGAGCAGTACTTC. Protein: CASSPERTSGSNEQYF.

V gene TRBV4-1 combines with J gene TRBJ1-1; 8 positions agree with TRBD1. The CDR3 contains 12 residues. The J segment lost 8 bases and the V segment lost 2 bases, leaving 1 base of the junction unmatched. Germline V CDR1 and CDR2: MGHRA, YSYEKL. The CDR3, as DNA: TGCGCCAGCAGCCAAAGGACAGGGGAAGCTTTCTTT. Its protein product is CASSQRTGEAFF.

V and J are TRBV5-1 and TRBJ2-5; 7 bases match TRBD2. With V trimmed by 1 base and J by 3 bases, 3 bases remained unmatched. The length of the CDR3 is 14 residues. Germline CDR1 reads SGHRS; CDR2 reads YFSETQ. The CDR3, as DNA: TGCGCCAGCAGCTTGCCTAGCGGAAAAGAGACCCAGTACTTC. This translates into CASSLPSGKETQYF.

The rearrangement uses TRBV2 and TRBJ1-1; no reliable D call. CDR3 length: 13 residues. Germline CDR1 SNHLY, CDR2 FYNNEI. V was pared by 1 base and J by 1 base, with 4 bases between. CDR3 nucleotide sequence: TGTGCCAGCAGTGAAGACAGGAACACTGAAGCTTTCTTT. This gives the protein CASSEDRNTEAFF.

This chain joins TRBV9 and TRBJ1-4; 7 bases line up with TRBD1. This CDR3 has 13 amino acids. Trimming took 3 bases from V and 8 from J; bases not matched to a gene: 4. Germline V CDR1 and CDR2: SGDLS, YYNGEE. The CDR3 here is CASSGTGWEKLFF. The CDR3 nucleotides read TGTGCCAGCAGCGGGACAGGATGGGAAAAACTGTTTTTT.

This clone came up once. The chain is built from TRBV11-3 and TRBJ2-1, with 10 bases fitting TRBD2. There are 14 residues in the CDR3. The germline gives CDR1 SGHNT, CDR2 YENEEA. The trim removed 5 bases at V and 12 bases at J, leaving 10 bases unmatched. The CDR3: CASSAGGTSVGQFF. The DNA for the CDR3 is TGTGCCAGCAGCGCGGGGGGGACTAGCGTTGGGCAGTTCTTC.

The CDR3 is CASSYGQTTNTGELFF. In nucleotides, the CDR3 is TGTGCCAGCAGTTACGGGCAAACCACGAACACCGGGGAGCTGTTTTTT. V gene TRBV6-2 or TRBV6-3 combines with J gene TRBJ2-2, with D uncertain. Germline V CDR1 and CDR2: MNHEY, SVGEGT. The CDR3 has 16 amino acids. V was shortened by 2 bases and J by 0 bases, with 10 bases between the two germline ends.

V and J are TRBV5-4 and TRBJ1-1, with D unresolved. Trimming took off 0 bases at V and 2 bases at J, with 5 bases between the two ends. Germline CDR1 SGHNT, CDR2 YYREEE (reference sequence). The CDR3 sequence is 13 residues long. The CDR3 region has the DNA TGTGCCAGCAGCTTGGCCCTTAACACTGAAGCTTTCTTT. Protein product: CASSLALNTEAFF.

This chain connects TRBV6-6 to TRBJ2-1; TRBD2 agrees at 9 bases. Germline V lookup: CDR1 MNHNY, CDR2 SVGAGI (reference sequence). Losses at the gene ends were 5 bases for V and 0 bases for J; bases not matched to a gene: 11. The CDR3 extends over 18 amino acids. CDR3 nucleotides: TGTGCCAGCAGTCAGGAGGGACTAGCAGTAGGCTCCTACAATGAGCAGTTCTTC. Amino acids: CASSQEGLAVGSYNEQFF.

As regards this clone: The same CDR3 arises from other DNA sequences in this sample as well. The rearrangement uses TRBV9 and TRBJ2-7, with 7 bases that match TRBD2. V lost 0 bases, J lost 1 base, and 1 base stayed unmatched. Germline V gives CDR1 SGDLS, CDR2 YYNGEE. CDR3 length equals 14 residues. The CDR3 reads CASSVGGSSYEQYF. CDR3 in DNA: TGTGCCAGCAGCGTAGGCGGGAGTTCCTACGAGCAGTACTTC.

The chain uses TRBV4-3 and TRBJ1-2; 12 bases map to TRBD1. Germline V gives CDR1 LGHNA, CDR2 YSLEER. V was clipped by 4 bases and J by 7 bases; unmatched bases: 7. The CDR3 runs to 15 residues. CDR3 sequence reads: CASSLVGTGGRGYTF. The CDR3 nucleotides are TGCGCCAGCAGCCTCGTGGGGACAGGGGGCCGTGGCTACACCTTC.